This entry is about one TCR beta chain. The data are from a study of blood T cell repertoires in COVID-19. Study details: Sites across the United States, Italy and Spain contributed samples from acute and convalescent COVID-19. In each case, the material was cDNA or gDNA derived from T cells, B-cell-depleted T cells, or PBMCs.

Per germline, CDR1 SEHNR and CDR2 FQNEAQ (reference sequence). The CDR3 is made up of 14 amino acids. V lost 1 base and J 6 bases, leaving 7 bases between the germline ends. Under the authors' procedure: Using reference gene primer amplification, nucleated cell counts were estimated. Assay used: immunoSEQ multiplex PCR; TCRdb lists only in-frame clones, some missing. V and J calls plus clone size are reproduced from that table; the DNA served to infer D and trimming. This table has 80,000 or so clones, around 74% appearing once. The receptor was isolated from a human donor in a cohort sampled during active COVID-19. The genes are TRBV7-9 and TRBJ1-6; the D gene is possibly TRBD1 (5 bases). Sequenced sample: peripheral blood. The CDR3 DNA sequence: TGTGCCAGCAGCTTAGGACAGCTTAATTCACCCCTCCACTTT. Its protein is CASSLGQLNSPLHF.